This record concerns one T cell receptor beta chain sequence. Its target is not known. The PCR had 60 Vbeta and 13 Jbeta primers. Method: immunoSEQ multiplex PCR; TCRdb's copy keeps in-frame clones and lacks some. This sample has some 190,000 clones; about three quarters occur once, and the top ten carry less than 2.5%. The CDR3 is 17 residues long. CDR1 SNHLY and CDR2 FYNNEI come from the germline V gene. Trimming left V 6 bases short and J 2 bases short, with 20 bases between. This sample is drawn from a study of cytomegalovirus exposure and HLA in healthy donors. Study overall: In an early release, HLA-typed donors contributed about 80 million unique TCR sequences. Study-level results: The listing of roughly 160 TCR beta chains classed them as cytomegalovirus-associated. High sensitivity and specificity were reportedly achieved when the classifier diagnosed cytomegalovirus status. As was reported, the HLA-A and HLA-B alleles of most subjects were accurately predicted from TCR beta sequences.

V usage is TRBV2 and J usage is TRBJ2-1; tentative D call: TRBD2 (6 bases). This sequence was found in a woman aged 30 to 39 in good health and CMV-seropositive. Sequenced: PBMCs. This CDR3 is CASSGSLHSRAYNEQFF. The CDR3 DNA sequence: TGTGCCAGCAGCGGGAGTCTTCACAGTAGGGCCTACAATGAGCAGTTCTTC.